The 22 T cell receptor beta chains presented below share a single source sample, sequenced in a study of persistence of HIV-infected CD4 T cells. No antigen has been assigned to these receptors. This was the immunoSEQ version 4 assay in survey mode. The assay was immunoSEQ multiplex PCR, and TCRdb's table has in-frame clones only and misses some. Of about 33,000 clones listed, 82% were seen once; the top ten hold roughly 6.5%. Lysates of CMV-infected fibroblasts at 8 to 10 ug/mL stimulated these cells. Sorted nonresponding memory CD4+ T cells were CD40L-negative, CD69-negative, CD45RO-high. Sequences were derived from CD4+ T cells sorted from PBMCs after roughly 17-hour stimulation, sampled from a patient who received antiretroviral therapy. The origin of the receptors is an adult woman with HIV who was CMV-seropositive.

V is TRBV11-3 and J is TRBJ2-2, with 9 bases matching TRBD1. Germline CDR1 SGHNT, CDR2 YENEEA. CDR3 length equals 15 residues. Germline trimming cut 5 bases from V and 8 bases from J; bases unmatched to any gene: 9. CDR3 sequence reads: CASSPAGTGIGELFF. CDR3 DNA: TGTGCCAGCAGCCCCGCCGGGACAGGGATAGGGGAGCTGTTTTTT.

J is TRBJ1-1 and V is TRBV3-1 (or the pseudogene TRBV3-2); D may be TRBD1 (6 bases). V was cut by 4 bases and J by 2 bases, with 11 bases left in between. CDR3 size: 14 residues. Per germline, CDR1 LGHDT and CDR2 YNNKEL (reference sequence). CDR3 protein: CASSRGGRNTEAFF. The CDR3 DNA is TGTGCCAGCAGCCGGGGGGGCCGTAACACTGAAGCTTTCTTT.

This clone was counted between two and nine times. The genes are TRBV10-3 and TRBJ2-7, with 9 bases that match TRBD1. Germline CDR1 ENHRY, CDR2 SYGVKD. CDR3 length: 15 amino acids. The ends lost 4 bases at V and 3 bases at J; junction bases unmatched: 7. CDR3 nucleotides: TGTGCCATCAGTGCGACAGGGGGTTCCAGCTACGAGCAGTACTTC. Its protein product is CAISATGGSSYEQYF.

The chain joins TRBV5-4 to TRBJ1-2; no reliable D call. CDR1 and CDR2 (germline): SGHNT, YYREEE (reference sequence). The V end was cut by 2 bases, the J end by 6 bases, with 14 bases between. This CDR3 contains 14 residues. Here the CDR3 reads CASSFENLRHGYTF. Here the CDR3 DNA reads TGTGCCAGCAGCTTTGAAAACTTGAGGCATGGCTACACCTTC.

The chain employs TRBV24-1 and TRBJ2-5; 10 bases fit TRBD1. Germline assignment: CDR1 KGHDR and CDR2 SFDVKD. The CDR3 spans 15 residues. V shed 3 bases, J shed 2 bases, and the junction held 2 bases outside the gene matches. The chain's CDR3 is CATSDAGQGQETQYF. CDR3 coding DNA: TGTGCCACCAGTGATGCGGGACAGGGGCAAGAGACCCAGTACTTC.

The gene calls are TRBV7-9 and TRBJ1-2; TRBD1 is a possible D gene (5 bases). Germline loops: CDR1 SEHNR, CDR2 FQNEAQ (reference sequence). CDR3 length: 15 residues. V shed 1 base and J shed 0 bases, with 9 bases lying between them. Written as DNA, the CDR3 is TGTGCCAGCAGCTTAGGCCAGGGCTCTAACTATGGCTACACCTTC. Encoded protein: CASSLGQGSNYGYTF.

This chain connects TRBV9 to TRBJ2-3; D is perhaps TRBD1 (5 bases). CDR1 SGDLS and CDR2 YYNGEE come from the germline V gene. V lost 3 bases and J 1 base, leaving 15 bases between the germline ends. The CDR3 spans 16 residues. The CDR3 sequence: CASSARALRGTDTQYF. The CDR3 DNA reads TGTGCCAGCAGCGCCAGGGCCTTAAGGGGCACAGATACGCAGTATTTT.

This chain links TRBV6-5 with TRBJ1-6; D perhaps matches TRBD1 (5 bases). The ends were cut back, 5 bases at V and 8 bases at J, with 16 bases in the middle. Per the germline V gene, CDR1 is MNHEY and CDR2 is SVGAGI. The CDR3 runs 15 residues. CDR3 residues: CASSPQASGDSPLHF. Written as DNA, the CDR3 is TGTGCCAGCAGTCCACAGGCGTCGGGGGATTCACCCCTCCACTTT.

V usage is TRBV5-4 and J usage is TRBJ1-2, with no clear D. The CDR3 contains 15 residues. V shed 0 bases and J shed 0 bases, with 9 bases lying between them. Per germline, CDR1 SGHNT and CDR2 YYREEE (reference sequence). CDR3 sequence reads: CASSLGSSANYGYTF. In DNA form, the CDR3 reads TGTGCCAGCAGCTTGGGGAGTTCGGCTAACTATGGCTACACCTTC.

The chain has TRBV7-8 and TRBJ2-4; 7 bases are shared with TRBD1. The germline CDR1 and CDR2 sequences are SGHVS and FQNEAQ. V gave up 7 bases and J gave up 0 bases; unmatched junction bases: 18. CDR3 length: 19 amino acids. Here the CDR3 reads CASTKSPGRGRLAKNIQYF. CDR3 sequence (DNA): TGTGCCAGCACCAAATCACCCGGCAGGGGGAGACTAGCCAAAAACATTCAGTACTTC.

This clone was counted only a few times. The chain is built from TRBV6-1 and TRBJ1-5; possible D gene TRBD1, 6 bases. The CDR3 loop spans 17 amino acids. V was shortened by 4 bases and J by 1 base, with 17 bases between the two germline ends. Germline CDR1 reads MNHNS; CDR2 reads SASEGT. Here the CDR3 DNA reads TGTGCCAGCAGTGGACGGGACATTCAGGGGAGCAATCAGCCCCAGCATTTT. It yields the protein CASSGRDIQGSNQPQHF.

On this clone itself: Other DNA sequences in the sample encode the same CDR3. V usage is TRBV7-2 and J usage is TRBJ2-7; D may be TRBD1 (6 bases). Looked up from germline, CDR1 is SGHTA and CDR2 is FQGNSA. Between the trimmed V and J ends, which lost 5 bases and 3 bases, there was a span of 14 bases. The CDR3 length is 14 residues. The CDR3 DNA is TGTGCCAGCAGCATCTCGACAGGTAGCTACGAGCAGTACTTC. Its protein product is CASSISTGSYEQYF.

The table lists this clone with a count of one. The CDR3 spells CASSLGSGGLANYGYTF. The CDR3 bases are TGCGCCAGCAGCTTGGGGTCAGGGGGGTTAGCTAACTATGGCTACACCTTC. This chain uses TRBV5-1 with TRBJ1-2; TRBD1 aligns across 7 bases. This CDR3 comprises 17 residues. Trimming removed 0 bases from V and 0 bases from J; junction bases left unmatched: 8. Germline V gene sequence: CDR1 SGHRS, CDR2 YFSETQ.

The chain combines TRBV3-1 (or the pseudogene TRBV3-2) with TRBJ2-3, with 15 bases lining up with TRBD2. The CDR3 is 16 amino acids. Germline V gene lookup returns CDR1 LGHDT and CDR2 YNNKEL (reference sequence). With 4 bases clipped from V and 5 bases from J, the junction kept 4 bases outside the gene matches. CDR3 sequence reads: CASSPGLAGGQDTQYF. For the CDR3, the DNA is TGTGCCAGCAGCCCCGGACTAGCGGGGGGGCAAGATACGCAGTATTTT.

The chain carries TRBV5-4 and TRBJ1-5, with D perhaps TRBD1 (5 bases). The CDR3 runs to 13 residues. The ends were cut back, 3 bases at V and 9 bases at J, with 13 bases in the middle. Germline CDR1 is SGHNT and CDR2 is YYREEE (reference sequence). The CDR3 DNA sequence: TGTGCCAGCAGCTCTGGGCAGGGCGGGCCCCAGCATTTT. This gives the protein CASSSGQGGPQHF. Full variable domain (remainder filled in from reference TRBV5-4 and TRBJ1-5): ETGVTQSPTHLIKTRGQQVTLRCSSQSGHNTVSWYQQALGQGPQFIFQYYREEENGRGNFPPRFSGLQFPNYSSELNVNALELDDSALYLCASSSGQGGPQHFGDGTRLSIL.

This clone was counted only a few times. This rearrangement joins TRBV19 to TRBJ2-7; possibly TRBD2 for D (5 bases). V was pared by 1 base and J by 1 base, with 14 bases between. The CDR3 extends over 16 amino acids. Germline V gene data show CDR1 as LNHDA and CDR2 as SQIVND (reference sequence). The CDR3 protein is CASSIGGSARSYEQYF. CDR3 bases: TGTGCCAGTAGTATAGGCGGTAGCGCGCGTTCCTACGAGCAGTACTTC.

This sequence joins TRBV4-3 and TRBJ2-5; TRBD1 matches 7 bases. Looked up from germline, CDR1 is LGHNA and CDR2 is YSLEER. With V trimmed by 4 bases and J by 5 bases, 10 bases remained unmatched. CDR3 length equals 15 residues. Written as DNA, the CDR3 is TGCGCCAGCAGCCCAGTACAGGGGCAGCGTGAGACCCAGTACTTC. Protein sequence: CASSPVQGQRETQYF.

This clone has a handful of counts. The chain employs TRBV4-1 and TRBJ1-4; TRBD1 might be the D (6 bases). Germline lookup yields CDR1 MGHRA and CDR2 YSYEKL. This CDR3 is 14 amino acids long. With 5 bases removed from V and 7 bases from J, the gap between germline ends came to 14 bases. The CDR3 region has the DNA TGCGCCAGCAGCACACAGGGTTTTAGTGAAAAACTGTTTTTT. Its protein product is CASSTQGFSEKLFF.

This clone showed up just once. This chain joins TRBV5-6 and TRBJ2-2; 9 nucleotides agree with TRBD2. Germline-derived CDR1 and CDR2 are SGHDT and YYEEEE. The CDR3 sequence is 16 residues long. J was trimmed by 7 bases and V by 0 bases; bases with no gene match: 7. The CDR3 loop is CASSLGLAVVDGELFF. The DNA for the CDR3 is TGTGCCAGCAGCTTGGGACTAGCGGTGGTAGACGGGGAGCTGTTTTTT.

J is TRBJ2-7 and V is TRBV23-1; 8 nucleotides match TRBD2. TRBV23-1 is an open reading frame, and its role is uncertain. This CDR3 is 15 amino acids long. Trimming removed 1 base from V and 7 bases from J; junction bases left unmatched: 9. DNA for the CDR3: TGCGCCAGCAGTCAATTGGGACTAGGACTTGGAGAGCAGTACTTC. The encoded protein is CASSQLGLGLGEQYF.

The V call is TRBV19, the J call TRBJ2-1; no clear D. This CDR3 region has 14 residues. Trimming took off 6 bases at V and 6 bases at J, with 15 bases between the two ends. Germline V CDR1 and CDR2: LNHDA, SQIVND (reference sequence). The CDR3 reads CASSSDRKVNEQFF. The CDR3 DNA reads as TGTGCCAGTAGCTCGGATAGAAAGGTCAATGAGCAGTTCTTC. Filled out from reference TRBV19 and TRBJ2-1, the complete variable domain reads DGGITQSPKYLFRKEGQNVTLSCEQNLNHDAMYWYRQDPGQGLRLIYYSQIVNDFQKGDIAEGYSVSREKKESFPLTVTSAQKNPTAFYLCASSSDRKVNEQFFGPGTRLTVL.

CDR3: CASSQNGGGRAEKLFF. The CDR3 coding sequence is TGCGCCAGCAGCCAAAACGGTGGGGGGCGGGCTGAAAAACTGTTTTTT. The chain links TRBV4-3 to TRBJ1-4; TRBD1 might be the D (6 bases). V dropped 2 bases and J dropped 7 bases, with 17 bases sitting between them. CDR1 LGHNA and CDR2 YSLEER come from the germline V gene. There are 16 residues in the CDR3.